The clone carrying this TCR beta chain was observed a handful of times. This entry belongs to a study of T-cell memory formation after mild COVID-19. The CDR3 has 16 residues. Trimming took off 4 bases at V and 1 base at J, with 15 bases between the two ends. Germline assignment: CDR1 SGHRS and CDR2 YFSETQ. Employing constant-segment primers, 5'RACE generated TCR alpha and TCR beta cDNA libraries bearing sample barcodes and UMIs. Each CDR3 protein is one row after TCRdb ran MiXCR on the 5' RACE reads. The sample holds hundreds of thousands of distinct CDR3 sequences; just over 20% are singletons and the top ten take roughly an eighth.

Source material: PBMCs or a T cell subset sorted from them (not recorded which). This rearrangement joins TRBV5-1 to TRBJ2-4; TRBD2 might be the D (6 bases). The origin of this receptor is an adult woman who had mild COVID-19 (a few samples of this study predate the infection). Cell type and time point are not known. CDR3 DNA: TGCGCCAGCAGCATCCCAATGGAGGGGGCCAAAAACATTCAGTACTTC. The encoded protein is CASSIPMEGAKNIQYF. Based on the CDR3 plus reference TRBV5-1 and TRBJ2-4, the full variable domain is KAGVTQTPRYLIKTRGQQVTLSCSPISGHRSVSWYQQTPGQGLQFLFEYFSETQRNKGNFPGRFSGRQFSNSRSEMNVSTLELGDSALYLCASSIPMEGAKNIQYFGAGTRLSVL.